The 11 T cell receptor beta chains presented below share a single source sample, sequenced in a study of neurological immune-mediated disorders. TCRdb fed the 5' RACE reads into MiXCR, producing one record per CDR3 protein. This table holds 54,000 or so distinct CDR3 sequences, under 4.5% found once. The specimen was PBMCs. These receptors were taken from a woman aged 25 to 39 with multiple sclerosis.

This clonotype was picked up many times. This sequence joins TRBV2 and TRBJ2-7; D uncertain. From germline, CDR1 is SNHLY and CDR2 FYNNEI. Trimming took off 0 bases at V and 6 bases at J, with 9 bases between the two ends. The CDR3 has 13 residues. The CDR3 here is CASSEAHGGEQYF. CDR3 DNA: TGTGCCAGCAGTGAAGCCCATGGCGGCGAGCAGTACTTC.

This clonotype has a count of ten or more. The V call is TRBV20-1, the J call TRBJ2-7; TRBD1 agrees at 7 bases. Per germline, CDR1 DFQATT and CDR2 SNEGSKA (reference sequence). Unmatched junction bases numbered 3, after V lost 3 bases and J lost 4 bases. The CDR3 length is 12 residues. The CDR3 sequence: CSARTGKYEQYF. The DNA of the CDR3 is TGCAGTGCTAGGACAGGGAAGTACGAGCAGTACTTC.

This clonotype showed up many times. The chain has TRBV28 and TRBJ1-5; tentatively, D is TRBD1 (6 bases). This CDR3 comprises 11 residues. Trimming pared 5 bases from V and 11 bases from J, leaving 10 bases between. Germline CDR1 MDHEN, CDR2 SYDVKM. DNA for the CDR3: TGTGCCAGCAGTCAAACAGGGACCCAGCATTTT. Its translation: CASSQTGTQHF.

This rearrangement joins TRBV7-3 to TRBJ2-2; 8 bases align to TRBD1. With 2 bases clipped from V and 1 base from J, the junction kept 0 bases outside the gene matches. CDR1 and CDR2 (germline): SGHTA, FQGTGA. The CDR3 runs to 15 residues. The chain's CDR3 is CASSLGTGNTGELFF. CDR3 DNA: TGTGCCAGCAGCTTAGGGACAGGGAACACCGGGGAGCTGTTTTTT.

There are a few counts of this clonotype. This may come from a read error, since a much larger clone is one base off. The rearrangement uses TRBV10-2 and TRBJ2-5; maybe TRBD2 (6 bases). V was cut by 6 bases and J by 2 bases, with 10 bases left in between. This CDR3 spans 13 amino acids. Germline V lookup: CDR1 WSHSY, CDR2 SAAADI. The CDR3 DNA reads TGCGCCAGCAGCGCGGGAAAGCAAGAGACCCAGTACTTC. Its translation is CASSAGKQETQYF.

This clonotype has just a few counts. V and J are TRBV6-2 or TRBV6-3 and TRBJ1-2; D is uncertain. The V end lost 0 bases, the J end lost 9 bases, and 8 bases lay between the germline ends. The CDR3 is 12 residues long. Germline CDR1 is MNHEY and CDR2 is SVGEGT. The CDR3 DNA sequence: TGTGCCAGCAGTTACTCCTCGCAGCGCTACACCTTC. It encodes CASSYSSQRYTF.

There are many counts of this clonotype. A read error may account for a junction end that differs from germline. The J gene is TRBJ1-5, the V gene TRBV5-1, with a possible D match to TRBD1 (6 bases). The CDR3 extends over 15 amino acids. Germline V CDR1 and CDR2: SGHRS, YFSETQ. CDR3 residues: CASSPGTLSNQPQNF. CDR3 in DNA: TGCGCCAGCAGCCCCGGGACACTCAGCAATCAGCCCCAGAATTTT. The full variable domain, with the rest looked up from reference TRBV5-1 and TRBJ1-5, is KAGVTQTPRYLIKTRGQQVTLSCSPISGHRSVSWYQQTPGQGLQFLFEYFSETQRNKGNFPGRFSGRQFSNSRSEMNVSTLELGDSALYLCASSPGTLSNQPQNFGDGTRLSIL.

This clonotype was seen many times. V gene TRBV3-1 combines with J gene TRBJ2-2, with D uncertain. V lost 8 bases and J 0 bases, leaving 1 base between the germline ends. The CDR3 has 11 residues. Per the germline V gene, CDR1 is LGHDT and CDR2 is YNNKEL (reference sequence). The CDR3 spells CASSNTGELFF. The CDR3 DNA reads as TGTGCCAGCTCGAACACCGGGGAGCTGTTTTTT.

The CDR3 nucleotides read TGCAGTGCTGGTACAGGGTCAGGCATTCAGTACTTC. Its translation: CSAGTGSGIQYF. V and J are TRBV20-1 and TRBJ2-4; D is possibly TRBD1 (6 bases). Germline V gene lookup returns CDR1 DFQATT and CDR2 SNEGSKA (reference sequence). The CDR3 spans 12 residues. Trimming cost V 5 bases and J 9 bases, with 14 bases left between them.

Remarks on this clonotype: A much more abundant neighbour one base away suggests this may be a read error. J is TRBJ1-1 and V is TRBV20-1; unclear D gene. This CDR3 spans 12 amino acids. Germline V gene data show CDR1 as DFQATT and CDR2 as SNEGSKA (reference sequence). Deletions cut 3 bases from V and 0 bases from J, with 5 bases between. The CDR3 protein is CSASKLNTEAFF. The CDR3 DNA reads as TGCAGTGCTAGCAAGCTGAACACTGAAGCTTTCTTT.

Turning to this clonotype: One end of the junction fails to match germline, which may point to a read error. The chain uses TRBV11-2 and TRBJ1-6; TRBD1 might be the D (5 bases). Germline values: CDR1 SGHAT, CDR2 FQNNGV. The CDR3 is 14 amino acids. The CDR3: CASSLAGQGSALNF. The CDR3 nucleotides are TGTGCCAGCAGCTTAGCAGGGCAGGGATCAGCCCTCAACTTT.